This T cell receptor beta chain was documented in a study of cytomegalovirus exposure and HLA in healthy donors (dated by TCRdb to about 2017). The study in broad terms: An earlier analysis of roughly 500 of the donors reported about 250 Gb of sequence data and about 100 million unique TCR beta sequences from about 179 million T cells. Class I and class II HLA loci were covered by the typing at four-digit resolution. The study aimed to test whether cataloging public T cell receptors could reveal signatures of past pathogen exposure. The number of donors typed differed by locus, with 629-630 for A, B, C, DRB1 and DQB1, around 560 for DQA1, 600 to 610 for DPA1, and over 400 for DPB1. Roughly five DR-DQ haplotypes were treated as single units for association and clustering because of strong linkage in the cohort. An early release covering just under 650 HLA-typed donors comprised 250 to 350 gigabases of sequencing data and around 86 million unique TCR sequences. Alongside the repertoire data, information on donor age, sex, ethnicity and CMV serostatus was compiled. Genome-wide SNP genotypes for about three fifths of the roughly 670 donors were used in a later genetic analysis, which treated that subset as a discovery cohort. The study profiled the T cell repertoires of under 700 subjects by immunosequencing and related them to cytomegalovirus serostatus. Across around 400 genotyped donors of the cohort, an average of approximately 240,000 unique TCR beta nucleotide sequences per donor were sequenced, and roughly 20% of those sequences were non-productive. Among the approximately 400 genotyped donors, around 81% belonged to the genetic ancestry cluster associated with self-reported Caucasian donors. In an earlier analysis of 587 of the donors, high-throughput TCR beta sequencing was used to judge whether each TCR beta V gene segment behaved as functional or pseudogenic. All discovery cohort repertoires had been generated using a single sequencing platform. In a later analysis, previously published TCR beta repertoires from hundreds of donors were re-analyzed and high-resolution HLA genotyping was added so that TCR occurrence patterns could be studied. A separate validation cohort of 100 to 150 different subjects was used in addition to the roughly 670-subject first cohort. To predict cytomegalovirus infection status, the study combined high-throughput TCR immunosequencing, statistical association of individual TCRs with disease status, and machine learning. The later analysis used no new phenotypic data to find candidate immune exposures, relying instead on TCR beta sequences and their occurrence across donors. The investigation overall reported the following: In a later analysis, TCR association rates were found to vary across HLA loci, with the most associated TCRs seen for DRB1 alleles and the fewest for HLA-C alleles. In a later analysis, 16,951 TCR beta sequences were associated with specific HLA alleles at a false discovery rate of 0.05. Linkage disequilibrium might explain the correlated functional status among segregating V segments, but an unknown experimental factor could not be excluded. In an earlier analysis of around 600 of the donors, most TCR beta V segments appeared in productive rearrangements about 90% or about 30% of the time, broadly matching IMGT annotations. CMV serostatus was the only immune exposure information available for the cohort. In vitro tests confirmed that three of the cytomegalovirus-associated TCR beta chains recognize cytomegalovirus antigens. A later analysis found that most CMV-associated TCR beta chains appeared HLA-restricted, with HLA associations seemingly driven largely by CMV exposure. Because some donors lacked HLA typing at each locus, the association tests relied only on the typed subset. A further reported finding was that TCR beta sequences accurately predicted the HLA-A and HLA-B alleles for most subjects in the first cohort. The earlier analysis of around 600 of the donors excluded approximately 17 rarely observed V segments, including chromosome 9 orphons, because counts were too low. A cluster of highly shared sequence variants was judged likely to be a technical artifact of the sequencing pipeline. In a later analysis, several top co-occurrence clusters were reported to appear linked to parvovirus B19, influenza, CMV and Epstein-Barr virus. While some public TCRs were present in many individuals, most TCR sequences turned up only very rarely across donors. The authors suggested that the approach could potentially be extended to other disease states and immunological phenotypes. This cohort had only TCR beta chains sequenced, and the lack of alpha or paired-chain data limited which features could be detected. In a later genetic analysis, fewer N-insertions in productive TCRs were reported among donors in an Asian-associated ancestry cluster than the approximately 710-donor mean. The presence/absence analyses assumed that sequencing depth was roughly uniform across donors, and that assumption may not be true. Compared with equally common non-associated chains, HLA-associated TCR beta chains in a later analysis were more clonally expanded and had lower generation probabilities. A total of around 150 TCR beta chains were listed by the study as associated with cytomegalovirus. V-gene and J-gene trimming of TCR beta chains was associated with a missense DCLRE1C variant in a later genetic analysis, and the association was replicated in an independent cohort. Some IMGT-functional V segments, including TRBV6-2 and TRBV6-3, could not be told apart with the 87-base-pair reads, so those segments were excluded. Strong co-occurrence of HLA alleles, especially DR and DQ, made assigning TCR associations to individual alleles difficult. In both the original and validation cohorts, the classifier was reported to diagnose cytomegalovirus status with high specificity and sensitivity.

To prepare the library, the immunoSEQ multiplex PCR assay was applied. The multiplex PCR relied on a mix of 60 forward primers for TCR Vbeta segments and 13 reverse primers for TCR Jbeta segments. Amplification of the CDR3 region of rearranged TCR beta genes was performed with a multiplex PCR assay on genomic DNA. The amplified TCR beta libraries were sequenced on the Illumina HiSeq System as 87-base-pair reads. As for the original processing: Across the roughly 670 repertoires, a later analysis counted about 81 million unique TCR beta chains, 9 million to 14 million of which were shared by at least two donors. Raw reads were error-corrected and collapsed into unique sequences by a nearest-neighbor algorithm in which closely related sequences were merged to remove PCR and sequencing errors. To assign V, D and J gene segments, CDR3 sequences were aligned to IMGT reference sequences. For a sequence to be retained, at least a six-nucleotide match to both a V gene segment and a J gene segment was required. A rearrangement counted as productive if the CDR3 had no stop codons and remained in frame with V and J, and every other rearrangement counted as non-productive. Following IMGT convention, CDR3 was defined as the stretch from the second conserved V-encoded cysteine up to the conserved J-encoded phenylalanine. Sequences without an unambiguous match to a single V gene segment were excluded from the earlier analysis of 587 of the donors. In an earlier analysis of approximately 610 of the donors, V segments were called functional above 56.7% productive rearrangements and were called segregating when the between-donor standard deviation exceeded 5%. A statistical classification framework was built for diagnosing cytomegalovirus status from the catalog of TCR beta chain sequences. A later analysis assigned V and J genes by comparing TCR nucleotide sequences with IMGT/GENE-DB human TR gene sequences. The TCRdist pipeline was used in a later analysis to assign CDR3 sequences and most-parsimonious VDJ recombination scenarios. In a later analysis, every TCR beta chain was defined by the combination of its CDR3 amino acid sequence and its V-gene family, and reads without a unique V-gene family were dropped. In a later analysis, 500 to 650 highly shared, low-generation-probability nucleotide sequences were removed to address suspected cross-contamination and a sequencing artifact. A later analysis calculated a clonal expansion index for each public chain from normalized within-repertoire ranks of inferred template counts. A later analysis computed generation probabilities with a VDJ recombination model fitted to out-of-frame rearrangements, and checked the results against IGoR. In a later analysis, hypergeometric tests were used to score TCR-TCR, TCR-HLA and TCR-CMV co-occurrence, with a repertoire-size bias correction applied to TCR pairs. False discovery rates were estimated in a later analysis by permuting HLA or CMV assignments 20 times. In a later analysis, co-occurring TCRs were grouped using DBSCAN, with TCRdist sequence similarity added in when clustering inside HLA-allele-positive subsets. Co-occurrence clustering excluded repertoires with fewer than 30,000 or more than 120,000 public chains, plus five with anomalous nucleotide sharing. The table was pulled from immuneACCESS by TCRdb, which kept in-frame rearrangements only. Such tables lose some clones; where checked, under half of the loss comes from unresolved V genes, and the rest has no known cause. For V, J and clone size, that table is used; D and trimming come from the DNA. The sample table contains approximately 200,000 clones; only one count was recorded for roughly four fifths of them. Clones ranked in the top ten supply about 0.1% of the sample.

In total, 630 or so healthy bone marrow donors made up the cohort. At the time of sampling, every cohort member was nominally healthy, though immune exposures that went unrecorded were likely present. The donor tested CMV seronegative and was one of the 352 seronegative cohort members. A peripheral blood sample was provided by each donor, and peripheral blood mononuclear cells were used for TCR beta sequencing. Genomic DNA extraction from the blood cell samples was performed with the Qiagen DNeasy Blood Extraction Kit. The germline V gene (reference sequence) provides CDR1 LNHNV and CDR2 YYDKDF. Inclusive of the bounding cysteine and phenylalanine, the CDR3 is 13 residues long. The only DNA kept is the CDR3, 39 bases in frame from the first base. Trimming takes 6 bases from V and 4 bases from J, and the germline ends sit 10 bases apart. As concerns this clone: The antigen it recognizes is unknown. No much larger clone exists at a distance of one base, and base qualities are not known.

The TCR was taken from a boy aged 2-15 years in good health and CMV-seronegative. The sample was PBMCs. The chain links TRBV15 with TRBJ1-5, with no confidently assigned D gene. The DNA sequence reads TGTGCCACCAGAGTCGAGCTTAATCAGCCCCAGCATTTT. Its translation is CATRVELNQPQHF.